This T cell receptor (beta chain) was profiled in a study of blood T cells in healthy people across ages. Germline V gene data show CDR1 as KGHDR and CDR2 as SFDVKD. Germline trimming cut 3 bases from V and 1 base from J; bases unmatched to any gene: 21. This CDR3 has 23 amino acids. A second PCR, run for about 7 to 11 cycles, used a sample-barcoded 5' primer plus a J-beta primer mix. MiXCR was run by TCRdb on the 5' RACE reads, yielding one entry per CDR3 protein. The data show hundreds of thousands of distinct CDR3 sequences, with about 28% seen just once and about 3.9% held by the top ten. In its sample, this clonotype was seen a few times. Separately, the same data were catalogued under a study of T cells of mothers and their children. That paper adds: M1S, a second-PCR primer, added sample barcodes and 2-4 random nucleotides.

The source is a boy younger than 10 in good health. Specimen: blood. The chain uses TRBV24-1 and TRBJ2-1; 12 bases are a match to TRBD1. This chain's CDR3 is CATSDPIYRDRGHQTNSYNEQFF. Written as DNA, the CDR3 is TGTGCCACCAGTGATCCCATCTACCGGGACAGGGGGCATCAAACGAATTCCTACAATGAGCAGTTCTTC.